Each of the 14 T cell receptor beta chains below was sequenced from the same sample in a study of T cell responses to AZD1222 COVID-19 vaccine. Profiling relied on immunoSEQ multiplex PCR, and the TCRdb table lists in-frame clones only, not all of them. The table lists about 120,000 clones, approximately 90% of them singletons, with approximately 3.5% in the top ten. Sample: peripheral blood, taken 28 days after the second AZD1222 dose. The receptors were gathered from an adult who received the AZD1222 COVID-19 vaccine.

CDR3: CASRSYQNTGELFF. The CDR3 DNA follows: TGTGCCTCCCGCAGCTATCAGAACACCGGGGAGCTGTTTTTT. The rearrangement joins TRBV21-1 to TRBJ2-2. TRBV21-1 is labeled a pseudogene. The CDR3 is 14 amino acids.

The rearrangement uses TRBV2 and TRBJ2-2, with TRBD2 matching over 8 bases. Germline V lookup: CDR1 SNHLY, CDR2 FYNNEI. The CDR3 loop spans 14 amino acids. V shed 10 bases, J shed 7 bases, and the junction held 11 bases outside the gene matches. Written as DNA, the CDR3 is TGTGCCATTACGGAGCGGGGGAAGGGCGGGGAGCTGTTTTTT. Translated: CAITERGKGGELFF.

The chain combines TRBV6-5 with TRBJ1-1; 9 nucleotides align to TRBD1. Germline trimming cut 4 bases from V and 1 base from J; bases unmatched to any gene: 4. The CDR3 runs to 15 residues. Germline CDR1 MNHEY, CDR2 SVGAGI. CDR3 bases: TGTGCCAGCAGTTTGCAGACAGGGGGGAACACTGAAGCTTTCTTT. Amino acid sequence: CASSLQTGGNTEAFF.

The chain recombines TRBV6-5 with TRBJ1-5, with D possibly matching TRBD1 (5 bases). Germline values: CDR1 MNHEY, CDR2 SVGAGI. This CDR3 region has 14 residues. Trimming removed 8 bases at V and 1 base at J, with 12 bases between. CDR3 loop: CASRTGGSNQPQHF. DNA for the CDR3: TGTGCCAGCCGGACGGGGGGAAGCAATCAGCCCCAGCATTTT.

There are a few counts of this clone. DNA of the CDR3: TGTGCCAGCAGCTTGATGCCTAGCGGGTTATACAATGAGCAGTTCTTC. Translated: CASSLMPSGLYNEQFF. The genes are TRBV7-2 and TRBJ2-1, with 8 nucleotides matching TRBD2. CDR1 and CDR2 (germline): SGHTA, FQGNSA. V lost 3 bases to trimming and J lost 4 bases; unmatched junction nucleotides: 8. The CDR3 has 16 amino acids.

The rearrangement links TRBV30 to TRBJ2-7; TRBD1 aligns across 12 bases. The CDR3 sequence is 15 residues long. V trimming: 2 bases; J trimming: 4 bases; junction bases outside the gene matches: 6. CDR1 and CDR2 from the germline V gene are GTSNPN and SVGIG (reference sequence). DNA for the CDR3: TGTGCCTGGAGTCCTCAGGGACAGGGGGCTTACGAGCAGTACTTC. The encoded protein is CAWSPQGQGAYEQYF.

V usage is TRBV5-1 and J usage is TRBJ1-6; perhaps TRBD1 as D (6 bases). The V gene lost 1 base and the J gene lost 7 bases, with 12 bases spanning the gap. The CDR3 is made up of 15 amino acids. Germline CDR1 and CDR2: SGHRS and YFSETQ. This CDR3 is CASSLSGQGNSPLHF. In DNA, the CDR3 is TGCGCCAGCAGCTTGTCGGGCCAGGGGAATTCACCCCTCCACTTT.

The V call is TRBV7-2, the J call TRBJ2-5; D not resolved. V was pared by 2 bases and J by 8 bases, with 12 bases between. Germline V gene sequence: CDR1 SGHTA, CDR2 FQGNSA. The CDR3 covers 13 residues. Written as DNA, the CDR3 is TGTGCCAGCAGCTTACCCGTTATTAAAACCCAGTACTTC. It codes for CASSLPVIKTQYF.

V usage is TRBV4-3 and J usage is TRBJ2-6; either TRBD1 or TRBD2 may fit D (5 bases each). From germline, CDR1 is LGHNA and CDR2 YSLEER. CDR3 length equals 16 residues. V was shortened by 5 bases and J by 2 bases, with 13 bases between the two germline ends. CDR3 nucleotides: TGCGCCAGCAGCAAAAGTCTGGGGGCTGGGGCCAACGTCCTGACTTTC. It specifies CASSKSLGAGANVLTF.

The genes are TRBV4-1 and TRBJ1-3; tentative D call: TRBD1 (5 bases). This CDR3 contains 16 residues. The germline CDR1 and CDR2 sequences are MGHRA and YSYEKL. Trimming took 0 bases from V and 0 from J, leaving 9 bases between them. DNA of the CDR3: TGCGCCAGCAGCCAAGAGATCGGGACCTCTGGAAACACCATATATTTT. Translated, it gives CASSQEIGTSGNTIYF.

The chain combines TRBV2 with TRBJ1-2; D remains ambiguous. The V end was cut by 7 bases, the J end by 4 bases, with 10 bases between. Germline V gives CDR1 SNHLY, CDR2 FYNNEI. This CDR3 has 12 residues. In DNA, the CDR3 is TGTGCCAGCACCCCGGGAGCCTATGGCTACACCTTC. This translates into CASTPGAYGYTF.

This clone has a single count. The rearrangement links TRBV7-2 to TRBJ1-5; D gene uncertain. CDR1 is SGHTA, CDR2 FQGNSA, per germline. Trimming took off 1 base at V and 3 bases at J, with 1 base between the two ends. The CDR3 length is 12 residues. The CDR3 is CASSLDNQPQHF. The CDR3 region has the DNA TGTGCCAGCAGCTTAGACAATCAGCCCCAGCATTTT.

V gene TRBV7-9 combines with J gene TRBJ1-4; 10 bases line up with TRBD1. Germline assignment: CDR1 SEHNR and CDR2 FQNEAQ (reference sequence). CDR3 length: 14 residues. V gave up 5 bases and J gave up 13 bases; unmatched junction bases: 10. The CDR3 protein is CASSPKRQGARLFF. In DNA, the CDR3 is TGTGCCAGCAGCCCAAAGCGACAGGGGGCGAGACTGTTTTTT.

The CDR3 DNA follows: TGTGCCAGTGACAGGGGCCAAGAGACCCAGTACTTC. It yields the protein CASDRGQETQYF. The rearrangement joins TRBV6-5 to TRBJ2-5, with 8 bases that match TRBD1. The V gene's germline CDR1 is MNHEY and CDR2 SVGAGI. The CDR3 consists of 12 residues. The V gene end was trimmed by 9 bases and the J gene end by 1 base; junction bases not matched to a gene: 1.